Described below is a single TCR beta chain sequence and its context. Its antigen has not been determined. Nothing much larger sits one base from this clone, and base qualities are not available. The germline V gene specifies SGHDN as CDR1 and FVKESK as CDR2. The junction carries 18 bases between V and J, which are trimmed by 3 bases and 9 bases respectively. CDR3 length: 15 amino acids, cysteine to phenylalanine. CDR3 DNA only is kept here, 45 bases in frame from base 1. This record belongs to a study of technical replicates of blood from a few donors (dated by TCRdb to between 2016 and 2019). The library was produced with the immunoSEQ multiplex PCR assay. TCRdb obtained this table from immuneACCESS and retained in-frame rearrangements with V and J assigned. These tables miss some clones; where compared with another copy, unresolved V genes account for less than half of the shortfall, and the remainder is unexplained. In this sample the table shows about 88,000 clones, roughly 93% of which occur a single time. The ten most abundant clones make up approximately 0.25% of the sample.

The sequence was obtained from a human donor in good health. Material for sequencing was T cells isolated from PBMCs. The sequence joins TRBV14 to TRBJ2-1; TRBD2 is a possible D gene, resting on 5 matching bases. The DNA sequence is TGTGCCAGCAGCCAGCGAGGGAAGAGGAATGGTGAGCAGTTCTTC. It translates as CASSQRGKRNGEQFF.